This TCR beta chain was sequenced during a study of blood T cell repertoires in COVID-19. Whole-study context: The United States, Italy and Spain were the sources of the acute and convalescent COVID-19 samples. The cDNA or gDNA used as material had been derived from T cells, B-cell-depleted T cells, or PBMCs.

V gave up 3 bases and J gave up 4 bases, with 16 bases separating them. CDR1 and CDR2 from the germline V gene are KGHSH and LQKENI. There are 15 residues in the CDR3. This clone was detected a few times. Per the original data handling: Nucleated cell number was recorded as an estimate derived from reference gene primer amplification. The assay was immunoSEQ multiplex PCR, and TCRdb's table has in-frame clones only and misses some. V, J and clone size are taken as reported in that table, and D and trimming were inferred from the DNA itself. In the table there are about 45,000 clones, under 90% of which are singletons.

Source material: peripheral blood. The sequence derives from a human donor in a cohort sampled during active COVID-19. The rearrangement joins TRBV18 to TRBJ2-7; D perhaps matches TRBD1 (6 bases). The CDR3 DNA sequence: TGTGCCAGCTCACCTCGGACAGATAGTGGATACGAGCAGTACTTC. Its translation is CASSPRTDSGYEQYF.